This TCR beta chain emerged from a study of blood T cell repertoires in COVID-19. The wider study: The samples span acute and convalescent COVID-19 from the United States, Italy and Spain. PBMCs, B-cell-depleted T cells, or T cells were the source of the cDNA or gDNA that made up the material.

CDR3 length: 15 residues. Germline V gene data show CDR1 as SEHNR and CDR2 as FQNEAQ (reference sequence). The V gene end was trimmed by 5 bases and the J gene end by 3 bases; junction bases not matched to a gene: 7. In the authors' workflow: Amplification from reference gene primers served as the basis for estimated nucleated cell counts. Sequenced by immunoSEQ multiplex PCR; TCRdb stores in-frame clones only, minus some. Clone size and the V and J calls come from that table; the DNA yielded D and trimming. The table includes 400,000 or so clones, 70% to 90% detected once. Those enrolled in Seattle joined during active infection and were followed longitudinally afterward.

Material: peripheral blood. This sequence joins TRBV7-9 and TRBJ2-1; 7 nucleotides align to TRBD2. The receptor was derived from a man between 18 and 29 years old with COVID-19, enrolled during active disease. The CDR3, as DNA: TGTGCCAGCAGCCATCAGGGAGGGTTCTACAATGAGCAGTTCTTC. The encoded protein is CASSHQGGFYNEQFF.